A selection of T cell receptor beta chains follows, all from one sample in a study of immune cell composition in non-small cell lung cancer. The assay was immunoSEQ multiplex PCR, and TCRdb's table has in-frame clones only and misses some. In the table there are about 14,000 clones, over 75% of which are singletons. The sequencing sample was made of lung tumor tissue. The receptors stem from a human donor with non-small cell lung cancer. Each CDR3 is given with its conserved first and last residue. The order of the fields is J gene, D gene, clone size, V gene, CDR3 DNA, CDR3 protein. D genes are given only for firm matches. Rows give clone size only sometimes, using once, few, many, or a class for an expanded clone.

j_call: TRBJ2-3; d_call: -; clone_size: once; v_call: TRBV5-1; cdr3_nt: TGCGCCAGCAGCTTAGGGGGACTGGACCCTCCAGATACGCAGTATTTT; cdr3_aa: CASSLGGLDPPDTQYF
j_call: TRBJ2-7; d_call: TRBD1; clone_size: -; v_call: TRBV28; cdr3_nt: TGTGCCAGCAGTCTAAGTCCCCCGGGACAGGGGGCCAGCGAGCAGTACTTC; cdr3_aa: CASSLSPPGQGASEQYF
j_call: TRBJ2-5; d_call: -; clone_size: -; v_call: TRBV28; cdr3_nt: TGTGCCAGCAGTTTATCCGGGAGTGCCCAGTACTTC; cdr3_aa: CASSLSGSAQYF
j_call: TRBJ2-7; d_call: TRBD2; clone_size: -; v_call: TRBV11-3; cdr3_nt: TGTGCCAGCAGCGATAGCGGGGTCTCCTACGAGCAGTACTTC; cdr3_aa: CASSDSGVSYEQYF
j_call: TRBJ2-3; d_call: TRBD2; clone_size: few; v_call: TRBV28; cdr3_nt: TGTGCCAGCAGCTCGCTAGCGGGAGGGCTAAGTACGCAGTATTTT; cdr3_aa: CASSSLAGGLSTQYF
j_call: TRBJ2-2; d_call: TRBD2; clone_size: few; v_call: TRBV4-3; cdr3_nt: TGCGCCAGCAGCCCTAGCGGGAACACCGGGGAGCTGTTTTTT; cdr3_aa: CASSPSGNTGELFF
j_call: TRBJ2-7; d_call: -; clone_size: -; v_call: TRBV11-3; cdr3_nt: TGTGCCAGCAGCTTCAATAGCGGCCCCTACGAGCAGTACTTC; cdr3_aa: CASSFNSGPYEQYF
j_call: TRBJ1-4; d_call: -; clone_size: -; v_call: TRBV28; cdr3_nt: TGTGCCAGCAGTTTTGATGAAAAACTGTTTTTT; cdr3_aa: CASSFDEKLFF
j_call: TRBJ1-2; d_call: TRBD1; clone_size: -; v_call: TRBV9; cdr3_nt: TGTGCCAGCAGCGCCGGGGGACAGCCTGAATATGGCTACACCTTC; cdr3_aa: CASSAGGQPEYGYTF
j_call: TRBJ2-1; d_call: -; clone_size: -; v_call: TRBV5-1; cdr3_nt: TGCGCCAGCAGCTCCGAGGACGACGTAAAGTTCTTC; cdr3_aa: CASSSEDDVKFF